This TCR beta chain was captured in a study of molecular identifiers for immune sequencing clone quantification (dated by TCRdb to 2016 to 2019). Concerning the study at large: For a replicate experiment, RNA from roughly 20,000 or 100,000 naive CD8 T cells was divided into five aliquots, and four of the five aliquots were sequenced. The study was a methods study using CD8 T cells to benchmark molecular-identifier clustering-based TCR repertoire sequencing (MIDCIRS) and TCR RNA copy counting. Study-wide conclusions, independent of this receptor: A single cell's worth of spiked-in Jurkat TCR RNA was reported detectable even among under 1.1 million naive CD8 T cells. In CMV-specific effector cells, clones with more than 20 RNA copies contained over 99% of molecules, whereas in naive cells such clones contained under 1% of molecules. Modeling indicated around 3.2 TCR RNA copies recovered per cell, compared with around 9.8 by digital PCR, which implies a capture efficiency of 25% to 35%. Naive libraries contained spiked-in Jurkat TCR RNA (roughly 10 copies' worth), which is not part of the donor repertoire. The sizes of highly expanded clones could end up underestimated when identical TCR molecules share a barcode. When barcode sub-clustering was not used, chimeric consensus sequences inflated TCR diversity, with chimeras reaching as high as 47%.

Library prep was done by PCR. Sequencing took place on an Illumina HiSeq 4000. Preparation of bulk TCR libraries followed a previously described approach, with the TCR primers listed in Table S5. The Qiagen AllPrep DNA/RNA kit was used to purify total RNA. Before analysis, reads from multiple sequencing runs of the same library were pooled. The published analysis was carried out like this. Reads were retained only if an exact TCR constant sequence was present, and the retained reads were trimmed to 150 nt and grouped according to their 12-nt molecular barcodes. Within each barcode group, reads were sub-clustered at a 15% Levenshtein threshold, and quality-weighted consensus sequences were built per RNA molecule. Non-functional sequences were removed, as were lower-count sequences one edit away from another. On the basis of fitting two negative binomial distributions, barcode sub-clusters with fewer than 20% of the maximum read count were discarded. TCRdb reanalyzed the raw reads on its own, using fastp at Q25 for trimming and MiXCR for clone calling, and kept in-frame beta chains. Rows are combined by CDR3 protein, so each entry shows the most common genes and DNA. Clone size and V and J calls follow TCRdb, not the original study. This sample comprises some 320,000 distinct CDR3 sequences, about 20% of them detected only once. The leading ten clones occupy over 0.7% of the sample.

Libraries of naive CD8 T cells were built from around 20,000 to 1,000,000 sorted cells, with 10%, 30% or 50% of the purified RNA used. Naive CD8 T cells were FACS-sorted as CD8+CD4-CCR7+CD45RA+ on a BD FACSAria II into RLT Plus buffer. To test detection sensitivity, Jurkat RNA equivalent to more than 9 TCR copies was spiked into samples of roughly 17,000-1,000,000 naive CD8 T cells. Enrichment of CD8 T cells was done with RosetteSep CD8+ T Cell Enrichment Cocktail plus Ficoll-Paque, and ACK red cell lysis came afterward. This clonotype was found many times. Its antigen remains unidentified. Within one base of it there is no much larger clone, and no base qualities were kept. Sequencing was carried out using naive CD8+ T cells from blood, with Jurkat cell RNA spiked in. The intended sense of this specimen's cell subset or site label: FACS-sorted CD8+CD4-CCR7+CD45RA+ naive T cells. This receptor was taken from a human donor in good health. Some libraries in this study had Jurkat cell RNA spiked in.

The nucleotide sequence reads TGTGCCAGCAGTGAATTCCTCGTCTTGTCTGAAGCTTTCTTT. It is translated as CASSEFLVLSEAFF. The chain employs TRBV2 and TRBJ1-1; confidence is insufficient to name the D gene. According to the germline V gene, CDR1 reads SNHLY and CDR2 reads FYNNEI. V was cut back by 2 bases and J by 6 bases, leaving a gap of 13 bases between them. The CDR3 starts with the cysteine, ends with the phenylalanine, and has 14 residues. CDR3 DNA only is kept here, 42 bases in frame from base 1.